These T cell receptor beta chains were read from a single sample in a study of cytomegalovirus exposure and HLA in healthy donors. Clones were read by immunoSEQ multiplex PCR, and TCRdb kept only the in-frame ones, dropping some. The data show some 130,000 clones, around 80% seen once. Sequencing was done on a sample of PBMCs. Every receptor here comes from a man aged 18 to 30 in good health and CMV-seronegative. The CDR3 runs from the conserved cysteine through the conserved F or W. A D gene is named only where the DNA matches it firmly. Some rows mark clone size as missing; the rest say once, few, many or name a class of expanded clone.

abundance: .
d_gene: TRBD1
j_gene: TRBJ2-7
v_gene: TRBV7-6
CDR3aa: CASRATGVGLEQYF
CDR3nt: TGTGCCAGCAGGGCTACAGGGGTAGGGCTTGAGCAGTACTTC

abundance: few
d_gene: TRBD1
j_gene: TRBJ2-3
v_gene: TRBV29-1
CDR3aa: CSVARTGDSTDTQYF
CDR3nt: TGCAGCGTGGCCCGGACAGGAGATAGCACAGATACGCAGTATTTT

abundance: .
d_gene: .
j_gene: TRBJ2-7
v_gene: TRBV28
CDR3aa: CASIPRGGASYEQYF
CDR3nt: TGTGCCAGCATTCCTCGAGGGGGGGCCTCCTACGAGCAGTACTTC

abundance: .
d_gene: .
j_gene: TRBJ1-2
v_gene: TRBV19
CDR3aa: CASSARDTDYGYTF
CDR3nt: TGTGCCAGTAGTGCAAGAGACACCGACTATGGCTACACCTTC

abundance: few
d_gene: .
j_gene: TRBJ2-4
v_gene: TRBV4-2
CDR3aa: CASSPRELGNIQYF
CDR3nt: TGTGCCAGCAGCCCACGGGAGTTGGGAAACATTCAGTACTTC

abundance: .
d_gene: TRBD1
j_gene: TRBJ1-1
v_gene: TRBV7-9
CDR3aa: CASSLNRDRPNTEAFF
CDR3nt: TGTGCCAGCAGCTTAAACCGGGACAGGCCGAACACTGAAGCTTTCTTT

abundance: .
d_gene: .
j_gene: TRBJ1-2
v_gene: TRBV6-5
CDR3aa: CASSETPWGYTF
CDR3nt: TGTGCCAGCAGTGAAACTCCCTGGGGCTACACCTTC

abundance: .
d_gene: .
j_gene: TRBJ1-6
v_gene: TRBV7-9
CDR3aa: CASSLDSVNSPLHF
CDR3nt: TGTGCCAGCAGCTTGGACAGTGTCAATTCACCCCTCCACTTT

abundance: .
d_gene: .
j_gene: TRBJ2-7
v_gene: TRBV6-6
CDR3aa: CASSTGQNSYEQYF
CDR3nt: TGTGCCAGCAGTACGGGACAAAACTCCTACGAGCAGTACTTC

abundance: .
d_gene: TRBD1
j_gene: TRBJ2-3
v_gene: TRBV5-1
CDR3aa: CASSSETGAQGTQYF
CDR3nt: TGCGCCAGCAGCTCAGAGACAGGGGCGCAGGGTACGCAGTATTTT

abundance: few
d_gene: .
j_gene: TRBJ2-6
v_gene: TRBV4-1
CDR3aa: CASSSLSGRGSGANVLTF
CDR3nt: TGCGCCAGCAGCTCCCTCTCCGGGAGAGGGTCTGGGGCCAACGTCCTGACTTTC

abundance: .
d_gene: .
j_gene: TRBJ2-5
v_gene: TRBV9
CDR3aa: CASSVRGETQYF
CDR3nt: TGTGCCAGCAGCGTTCGAGGAGAGACCCAGTACTTC

abundance: .
d_gene: TRBD2
j_gene: TRBJ2-7
v_gene: TRBV27
CDR3aa: CASSRTSGRPMGEQYF
CDR3nt: TGTGCCAGCAGTCGGACTAGCGGGAGGCCCATGGGTGAGCAGTACTTC

abundance: .
d_gene: .
j_gene: TRBJ2-1
v_gene: TRBV7-9
CDR3aa: CASSLEGGRNHNEQFF
CDR3nt: TGTGCCAGCAGCTTAGAGGGCGGGCGGAACCACAATGAGCAGTTCTTC

abundance: few
d_gene: TRBD1
j_gene: TRBJ1-1
v_gene: TRBV27
CDR3aa: CASRRNRGNTEAFF
CDR3nt: TGTGCCAGCAGGAGAAACAGGGGAAACACTGAAGCTTTCTTT

abundance: .
d_gene: TRBD1
j_gene: TRBJ2-3
v_gene: TRBV7-3
CDR3aa: CASSLSKGQTDTQYF
CDR3nt: TGTGCCAGCAGCTTAAGTAAGGGACAGACAGATACGCAGTATTTT

abundance: .
d_gene: .
j_gene: TRBJ2-6
v_gene: TRBV5-1
CDR3aa: CASSSGELSGANVLTF
CDR3nt: TGCGCCAGCAGCTCGGGGGAACTGTCTGGGGCCAACGTCCTGACTTTC

abundance: .
d_gene: TRBD2
j_gene: TRBJ2-7
v_gene: TRBV5-4
CDR3aa: CASSGGGSGRAEYEQYF
CDR3nt: TGTGCCAGCAGCGGAGGCGGGAGCGGGAGGGCCGAGTACGAGCAGTACTTC

abundance: .
d_gene: .
j_gene: TRBJ2-3
v_gene: TRBV7-9
CDR3aa: CASSYSTDTQYF
CDR3nt: TGTGCCAGCAGTTATAGCACAGATACGCAGTATTTT

abundance: .
d_gene: TRBD1
j_gene: TRBJ1-1
v_gene: TRBV2
CDR3aa: CASRAGTGGGATEAFF
CDR3nt: TGTGCCAGCAGGGCCGGGACAGGGGGGGGAGCCACTGAAGCTTTCTTT

abundance: once
d_gene: TRBD1
j_gene: TRBJ2-5
v_gene: TRBV29-1
CDR3aa: CSTNRGILQETQYF
CDR3nt: TGCAGCACGAACAGGGGCATCTTACAAGAGACCCAGTACTTC

abundance: few
d_gene: .
j_gene: TRBJ1-6
v_gene: TRBV14
CDR3aa: CASSGFARSPLHF
CDR3nt: TGTGCCAGCAGCGGCTTTGCTCGTTCACCCCTCCACTTT

abundance: .
d_gene: .
j_gene: TRBJ1-1
v_gene: TRBV10-1
CDR3aa: CASSESSGAWTEAFF
CDR3nt: TGCGCCAGCAGTGAGTCGTCAGGGGCTTGGACTGAAGCTTTCTTT

abundance: .
d_gene: .
j_gene: TRBJ2-6
v_gene: TRBV7-8
CDR3aa: CASSARGYEEYGANVLTF
CDR3nt: TGTGCCAGCAGCGCTAGGGGTTACGAGGAGTACGGGGCCAACGTCCTGACTTTC

abundance: .
d_gene: TRBD2
j_gene: TRBJ2-2
v_gene: TRBV7-9
CDR3aa: CASSGSGSMSGELFF
CDR3nt: TGTGCCAGCAGCGGAAGCGGGAGTATGAGCGGGGAGCTGTTTTTT

abundance: .
d_gene: .
j_gene: TRBJ2-7
v_gene: TRBV19
CDR3aa: CASSIAWNYEQYF
CDR3nt: TGTGCCAGTAGTATAGCCTGGAACTACGAGCAGTACTTC

abundance: .
d_gene: TRBD1
j_gene: TRBJ2-7
v_gene: TRBV5-4
CDR3aa: CASSAPGTEAYEQYF
CDR3nt: TGTGCCAGCAGCGCACCGGGGACAGAGGCCTACGAGCAGTACTTC

abundance: .
d_gene: TRBD2
j_gene: TRBJ2-3
v_gene: TRBV19
CDR3aa: CASKTSGYTDTQYF
CDR3nt: TGTGCCAGTAAGACTAGCGGATACACAGATACGCAGTATTTT

abundance: .
d_gene: .
j_gene: TRBJ2-3
v_gene: TRBV5-1
CDR3aa: CASRPTASRRTDTQYF
CDR3nt: TGCGCCAGCAGACCGACAGCATCTCGGCGCACAGATACGCAGTATTTT

abundance: .
d_gene: .
j_gene: TRBJ2-1
v_gene: TRBV7-2
CDR3aa: CASSLDSRGSYNEQFF
CDR3nt: TGTGCCAGCAGCTTGGACTCTCGGGGGTCCTACAATGAGCAGTTCTTC

abundance: .
d_gene: TRBD2
j_gene: TRBJ2-7
v_gene: TRBV10-3
CDR3aa: CAIRLAGSYEQYF
CDR3nt: TGTGCCATCCGACTAGCCGGCTCCTACGAGCAGTACTTC

abundance: .
d_gene: .
j_gene: TRBJ1-1
v_gene: TRBV6-1
CDR3aa: CASSEPGRLMNTEAFF
CDR3nt: TGTGCCAGCAGTGAACCAGGGAGGCTTATGAACACTGAAGCTTTCTTT

abundance: few
d_gene: .
j_gene: TRBJ1-3
v_gene: TRBV6-5
CDR3aa: CASSTGTKTIYF
CDR3nt: TGTGCCAGCAGCACAGGGACTAAGACCATATATTTT

abundance: .
d_gene: .
j_gene: TRBJ1-1
v_gene: TRBV11-2
CDR3aa: CASSFKGGTTEAFF
CDR3nt: TGTGCCAGCAGCTTCAAGGGCGGGACCACTGAAGCTTTCTTT

abundance: .
d_gene: TRBD1
j_gene: TRBJ1-5
v_gene: TRBV6-6
CDR3aa: CASSSYGQGDGPQHF
CDR3nt: TGTGCCAGCAGCTCTTACGGACAGGGTGACGGTCCTCAGCATTTT

abundance: .
d_gene: TRBD2
j_gene: TRBJ2-3
v_gene: TRBV9
CDR3aa: CASSVVAGGTSTDTQYF
CDR3nt: TGTGCCAGCAGCGTTGTAGCGGGAGGGACTAGCACAGATACGCAGTATTTT

abundance: .
d_gene: .
j_gene: TRBJ1-5
v_gene: TRBV4-1
CDR3aa: CASSSQEGHRQPQHF
CDR3nt: TGCGCCAGCAGCTCTCAGGAGGGGCACCGTCAGCCCCAGCATTTT

abundance: once
d_gene: TRBD2
j_gene: TRBJ2-2
v_gene: TRBV5-5
CDR3aa: CASSLVAGAVTGELFF
CDR3nt: TGTGCCAGCAGCTTGGTAGCGGGAGCGGTCACCGGGGAGCTGTTTTTT

abundance: .
d_gene: TRBD2
j_gene: TRBJ2-1
v_gene: TRBV7-2
CDR3aa: CASSSSGTLNEQFF
CDR3nt: TGTGCCAGCAGCTCTAGCGGAACTCTCAATGAGCAGTTCTTC

abundance: .
d_gene: TRBD1
j_gene: TRBJ2-7
v_gene: TRBV18
CDR3aa: CASSPNPRDRGYEQYF
CDR3nt: TGTGCCAGCTCCCCTAACCCCCGGGACAGGGGCTACGAGCAGTACTTC

abundance: few
d_gene: .
j_gene: TRBJ2-1
v_gene: TRBV5-1
CDR3aa: CASSPGLYNEQFF
CDR3nt: TGCGCCAGCAGCCCCGGACTTTACAATGAGCAGTTCTTC

abundance: once
d_gene: TRBD2
j_gene: TRBJ2-3
v_gene: TRBV7-9
CDR3aa: CASSLDPGGPPDTQYF
CDR3nt: TGTGCCAGCAGCTTAGATCCGGGAGGGCCCCCAGATACGCAGTATTTT

abundance: once
d_gene: TRBD2
j_gene: TRBJ2-5
v_gene: TRBV18
CDR3aa: CASSPGLPQETQYF
CDR3nt: TGTGCCAGCTCACCGGGACTACCCCAAGAGACCCAGTACTTC

abundance: .
d_gene: .
j_gene: TRBJ1-5
v_gene: TRBV30
CDR3aa: CAWGRDSNQPQHF
CDR3nt: TGTGCCTGGGGCAGGGATAGCAATCAGCCCCAGCATTTT

abundance: few
d_gene: .
j_gene: TRBJ2-6
v_gene: TRBV6-5
CDR3aa: CASKQGPSGANVLTF
CDR3nt: TGTGCCAGCAAACAGGGACCCTCTGGGGCCAACGTCCTGACTTTC

abundance: .
d_gene: .
j_gene: TRBJ2-1
v_gene: TRBV15
CDR3aa: CATSVIFQSYNEQFF
CDR3nt: TGTGCCACCAGCGTGATTTTCCAGTCCTACAATGAGCAGTTCTTC

abundance: .
d_gene: .
j_gene: TRBJ2-3
v_gene: TRBV9
CDR3aa: CASSVDPQVSTDTQYF
CDR3nt: TGTGCCAGCAGCGTTGACCCACAGGTATCCACAGATACGCAGTATTTT

abundance: .
d_gene: TRBD2
j_gene: TRBJ2-7
v_gene: TRBV6-6
CDR3aa: CASSTPGTSGSREQYF
CDR3nt: TGTGCCAGCAGTACCCCCGGGACTAGCGGGAGTAGAGAGCAGTACTTC

abundance: .
d_gene: .
j_gene: TRBJ2-7
v_gene: TRBV5-6
CDR3aa: CASSLAGDPSSYEQYF
CDR3nt: TGTGCCAGCAGCTTGGCAGGGGACCCTAGCTCCTACGAGCAGTACTTC